This T cell receptor (beta chain) was observed in a study of blood T cell repertoires in COVID-19 (dated by TCRdb to about 2020). In the study overall: Samples from collaborators originated in the United States, Italy and Spain and spanned both the acute and convalescent phases of COVID-19. The prospective study material was composed of cDNA or gDNA derived from T cells, B-cell-depleted T cells, or PBMCs. Subjects who had been exposed to COVID-19, were actively infected with it, or had recovered from it provided the deeply sampled blood TCRbeta repertoires that made up the dataset. The repertoires were made available in a free public database intended to serve as a resource for research on the immune response to SARS-CoV-2. The samples were drawn from the first 160 participants of the ongoing ImmuneRACE study and from some 1,300 subjects provided by 6 global collaborators. Sample metadata almost always included a de-identified subject ID, COVID-19 status, age in years and sex. Where available, HLA class I and class II types were obtained from metadata supplied by the sample provider rather than from assay-based typing.

V sheds 11 bases and J sheds 3 bases, leaving 12 bases between their ends. Reading from cysteine to phenylalanine, the CDR3 counts 12 amino acids. The kept DNA is CDR3 alone, 36 bases in frame from the first base. Beyond this particular receptor, the publication reports: Clinical and demographic metadata were provided uncurated, with the amount varying by source and participant.

The collaborating institutions used their own protocols to collect whole blood in K2EDTA tubes. For TCRbeta analysis, collaborators shipped samples as frozen whole blood, isolated PBMCs, or DNA extracted from either of those sample types. Remarks on this clone: Its antigen is unknown. Base qualities are not provided; no much larger clone lies one nucleotide away.

TCRbeta CDR3 regions were amplified from genomic DNA by means of the immunoSEQ Assay, a bias-controlled multiplex PCR. The authors' pipeline ran thus. Within the assay, amplification of reference gene primers was used to estimate how many nucleated cells each sample contained. To quantify the absolute abundance of each unique TCRbeta CDR3 rearrangement, sequence reads were collapsed and filtered. For each sample, productive Simpson clonality was calculated as the square root of Simpson's diversity index across productive rearrangements. TCRdb carries this immuneACCESS record with in-frame sequences only. Its versions omit some clonotypes, under half of them owing to an unresolved V gene in the studies checked, with the rest unexplained. That table gives V, J and clone size, and the DNA gave D and trimming. The sample table contains some 28,000 clones; only one count was recorded for 85% to 90% of them. Jointly, the top ten make up roughly 25% of the sample.

The sequencing sample was made of peripheral blood. The chain is made from TRBV12-3 or TRBV12-4 and TRBJ2-3, with a tentative D gene TRBD2 over 6 matching bases. The source of this sequence is a human donor in a cohort sampled during active COVID-19. The DNA is as follows: TGTGCCGGCGGGACTTCTACAGATACGCAGTATTTT. Translated, it gives CAGGTSTDTQYF.